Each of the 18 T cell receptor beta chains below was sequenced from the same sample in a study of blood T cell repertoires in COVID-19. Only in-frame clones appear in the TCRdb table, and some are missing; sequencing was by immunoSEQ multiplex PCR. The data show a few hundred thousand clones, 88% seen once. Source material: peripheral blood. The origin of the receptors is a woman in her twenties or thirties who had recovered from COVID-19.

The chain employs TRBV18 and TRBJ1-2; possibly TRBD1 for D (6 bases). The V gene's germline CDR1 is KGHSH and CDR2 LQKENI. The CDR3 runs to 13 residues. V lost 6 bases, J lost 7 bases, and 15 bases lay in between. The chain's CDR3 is CASSGGHSGGYTF. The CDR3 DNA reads TGTGCCAGCTCCGGGGGGCATTCAGGTGGCTACACCTTC.

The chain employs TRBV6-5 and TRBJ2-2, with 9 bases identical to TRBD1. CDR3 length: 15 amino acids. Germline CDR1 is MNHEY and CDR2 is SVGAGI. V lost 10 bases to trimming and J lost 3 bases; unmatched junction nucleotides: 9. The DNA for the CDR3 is TGTGCCACCCTGACAGGGGGGACCTACACCGGGGAGCTGTTTTTT. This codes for CATLTGGTYTGELFF.

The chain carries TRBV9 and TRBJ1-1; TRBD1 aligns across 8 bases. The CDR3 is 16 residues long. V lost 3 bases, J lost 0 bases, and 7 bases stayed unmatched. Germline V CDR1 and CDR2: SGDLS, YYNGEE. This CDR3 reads CASSEMNRGMNTEAFF. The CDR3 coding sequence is TGTGCCAGCAGCGAAATGAACAGGGGGATGAACACTGAAGCTTTCTTT.

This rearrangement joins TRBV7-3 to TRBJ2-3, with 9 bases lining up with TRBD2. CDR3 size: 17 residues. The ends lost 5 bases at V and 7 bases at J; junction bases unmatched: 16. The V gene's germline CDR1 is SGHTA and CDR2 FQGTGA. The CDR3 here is CASSQSQTSGRRNTQYF. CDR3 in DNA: TGTGCCAGCAGCCAGTCCCAGACTAGCGGTAGGCGGAATACGCAGTATTTT. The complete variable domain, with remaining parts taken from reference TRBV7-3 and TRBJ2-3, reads GAGVSQTPSNKVTEKGKYVELRCDPISGHTALYWYRQSLGQGPEFLIYFQGTGAADDSGLPNDRFFAVRPEGSVSTLKIQRTERGDSAVYLCASSQSQTSGRRNTQYFGPGTRLTVL.

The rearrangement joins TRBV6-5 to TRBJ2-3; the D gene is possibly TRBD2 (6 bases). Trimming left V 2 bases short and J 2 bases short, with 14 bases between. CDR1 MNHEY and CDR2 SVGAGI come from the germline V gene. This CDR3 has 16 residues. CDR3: CASSYGMGGATDTQYF. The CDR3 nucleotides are TGTGCCAGCAGTTACGGGATGGGCGGGGCCACAGATACGCAGTATTTT.

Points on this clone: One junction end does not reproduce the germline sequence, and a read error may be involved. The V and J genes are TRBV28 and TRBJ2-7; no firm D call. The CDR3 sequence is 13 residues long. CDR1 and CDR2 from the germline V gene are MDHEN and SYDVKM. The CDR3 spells CASSSPNSDEQYF. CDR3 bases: TGTGCCAGCAGTTCCCCCAACTCCGACGAGCAGTACTTC.

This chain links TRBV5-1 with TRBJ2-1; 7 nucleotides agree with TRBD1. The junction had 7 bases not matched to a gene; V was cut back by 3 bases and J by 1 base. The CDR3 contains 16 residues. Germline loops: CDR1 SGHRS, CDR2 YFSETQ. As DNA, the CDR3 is TGCGCCAGCAGCTACCGGTCAGGGGGTTCCTACAATGAGCAGTTCTTC. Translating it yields CASSYRSGGSYNEQFF.

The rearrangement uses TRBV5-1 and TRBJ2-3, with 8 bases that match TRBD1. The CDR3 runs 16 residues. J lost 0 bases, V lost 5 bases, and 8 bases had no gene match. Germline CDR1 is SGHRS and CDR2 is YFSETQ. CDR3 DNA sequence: TGCGCCAGCAGTTTCAGAGGACAGGGTAGCACAGATACGCAGTATTTT. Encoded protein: CASSFRGQGSTDTQYF. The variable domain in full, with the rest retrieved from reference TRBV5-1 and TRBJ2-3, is KAGVTQTPRYLIKTRGQQVTLSCSPISGHRSVSWYQQTPGQGLQFLFEYFSETQRNKGNFPGRFSGRQFSNSRSEMNVSTLELGDSALYLCASSFRGQGSTDTQYFGPGTRLTVL.

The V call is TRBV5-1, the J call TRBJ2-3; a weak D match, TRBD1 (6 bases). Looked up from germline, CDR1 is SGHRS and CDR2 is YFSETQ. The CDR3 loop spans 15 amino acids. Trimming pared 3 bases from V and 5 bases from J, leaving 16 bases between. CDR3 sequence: CASSSYREPGDTQYF. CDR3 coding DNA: TGCGCCAGCAGCTCGTACAGGGAGCCGGGAGATACGCAGTATTTT. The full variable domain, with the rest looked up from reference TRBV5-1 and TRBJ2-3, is KAGVTQTPRYLIKTRGQQVTLSCSPISGHRSVSWYQQTPGQGLQFLFEYFSETQRNKGNFPGRFSGRQFSNSRSEMNVSTLELGDSALYLCASSSYREPGDTQYFGPGTRLTVL.

CDR3 nucleotide sequence: TGTGCCAGCGACGGGACTTATAATTCACCCCTCCACTTT. This encodes CASDGTYNSPLHF. The V gene is TRBV6-6, the J gene TRBJ1-6, with D tentatively TRBD1 (5 bases). CDR3 length: 13 amino acids. CDR1 and CDR2 from the germline V gene are MNHNY and SVGAGI (reference sequence). Trimming left V 8 bases short and J 4 bases short, with 9 bases between.

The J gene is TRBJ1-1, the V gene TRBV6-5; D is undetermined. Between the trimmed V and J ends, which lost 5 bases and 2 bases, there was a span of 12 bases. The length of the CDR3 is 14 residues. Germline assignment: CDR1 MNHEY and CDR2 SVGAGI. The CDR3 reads CASSLRTGNTEAFF. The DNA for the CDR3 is TGTGCCAGCAGTCTACGGACGGGAAACACTGAAGCTTTCTTT.

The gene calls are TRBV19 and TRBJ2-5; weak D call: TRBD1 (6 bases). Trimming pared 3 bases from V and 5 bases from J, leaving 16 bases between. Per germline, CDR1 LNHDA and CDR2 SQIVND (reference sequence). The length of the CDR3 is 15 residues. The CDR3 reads CASSMGTRFGETQYF. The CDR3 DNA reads TGTGCCAGTAGTATGGGGACACGCTTTGGTGAGACCCAGTACTTC.

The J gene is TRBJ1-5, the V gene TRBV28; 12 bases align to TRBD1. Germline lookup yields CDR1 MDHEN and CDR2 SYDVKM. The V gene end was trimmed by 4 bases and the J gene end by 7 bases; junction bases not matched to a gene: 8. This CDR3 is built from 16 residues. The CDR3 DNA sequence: TGTGCCAGCAGTTCGGGACAGGGGGCGAGGGGACAGCCCCAGCATTTT. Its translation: CASSSGQGARGQPQHF. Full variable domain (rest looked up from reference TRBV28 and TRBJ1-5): DVKVTQSSRYLVKRTGEKVFLECVQDMDHENMFWYRQDPGLGLRLIYFSYDVKMKEKGDIPEGYSVSREKKERFSLILESASTNQTSMYLCASSSGQGARGQPQHFGDGTRLSIL.

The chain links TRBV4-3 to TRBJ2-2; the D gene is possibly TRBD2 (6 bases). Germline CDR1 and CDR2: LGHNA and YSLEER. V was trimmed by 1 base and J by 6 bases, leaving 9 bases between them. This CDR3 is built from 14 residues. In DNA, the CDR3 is TGCGCCAGCAGCCAAGGGGACTCCCCCGGGGAGCTGTTTTTT. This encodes CASSQGDSPGELFF.

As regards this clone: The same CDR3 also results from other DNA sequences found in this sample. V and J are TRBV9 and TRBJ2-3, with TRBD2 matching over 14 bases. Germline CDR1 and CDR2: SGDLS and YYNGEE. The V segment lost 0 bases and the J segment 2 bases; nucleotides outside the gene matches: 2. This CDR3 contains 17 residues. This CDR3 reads CASSVGLAGGNTDTQYF. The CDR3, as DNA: TGTGCCAGCAGCGTAGGACTAGCGGGGGGGAACACAGATACGCAGTATTTT.

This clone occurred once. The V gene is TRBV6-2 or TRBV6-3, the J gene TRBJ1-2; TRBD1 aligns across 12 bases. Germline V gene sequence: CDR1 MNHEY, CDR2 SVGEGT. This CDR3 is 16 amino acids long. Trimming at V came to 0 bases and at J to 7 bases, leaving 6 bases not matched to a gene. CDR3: CASSYSGTGGAGGYTF. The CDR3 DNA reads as TGTGCCAGCAGTTACTCGGGGACAGGGGGCGCCGGTGGCTACACCTTC.

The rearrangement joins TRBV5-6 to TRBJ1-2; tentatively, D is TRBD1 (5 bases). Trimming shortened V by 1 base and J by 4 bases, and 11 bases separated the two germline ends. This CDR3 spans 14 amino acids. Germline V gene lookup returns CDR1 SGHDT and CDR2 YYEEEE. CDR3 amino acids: CASSLSWGGYGYTF. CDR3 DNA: TGTGCCAGCAGCTTGTCGTGGGGGGGCTATGGCTACACCTTC.

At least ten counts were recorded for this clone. In DNA form, the CDR3 reads TGTGCCAGCAGTGACAATCCGCTGAACAACAATCAGCCCCAGCATTTT. Amino acids: CASSDNPLNNNQPQHF. The V call is TRBV6-4, the J call TRBJ1-5, with D unresolved. Germline V gene data show CDR1 as MRHNA and CDR2 as SNTAGT. This CDR3 is built from 16 residues. V was shortened by 2 bases and J by 3 bases, with 14 bases between the two germline ends.